This entry lists 30 T cell receptor beta chains sequenced from one sample in a study of T cell changes during pregnancy in multiple sclerosis. The method was immunoSEQ multiplex PCR; TCRdb's version includes in-frame clones alone and lacks a portion of them. The data show roughly 38,000 clones, 90% seen once. This material consisted of peripheral blood, taken in the third trimester of pregnancy. The receptors come from a female donor in good health, enrolled as a control in a pregnancy study.

J is TRBJ2-1 and V is TRBV30, with D tentatively TRBD1 (6 bases). V dropped 2 bases and J dropped 7 bases, with 6 bases sitting between them. CDR1 GTSNPN and CDR2 SVGIG come from the germline V gene (reference sequence). There are 11 residues in the CDR3. The CDR3 DNA follows: TGTGCCTGGAGTACAGGGAATGAGCAGTTCTTC. This encodes CAWSTGNEQFF.

V and J are TRBV9 and TRBJ2-2, with 8 nucleotides matching TRBD1. Germline lookup yields CDR1 SGDLS and CDR2 YYNGEE. The CDR3 runs to 17 residues. V was clipped by 4 bases and J by 0 bases; unmatched bases: 8. CDR3 sequence (DNA): TGTGCCAGCAGCTTTTCTAGGACAGGGCCGAACACCGGGGAGCTGTTTTTT. Its translation is CASSFSRTGPNTGELFF.

This clone was picked up one time. The chain is built from TRBV28 and TRBJ1-4; D remains ambiguous. Trimming took 2 bases from V and 4 from J, leaving 8 bases between them. CDR3 length: 14 amino acids. Germline CDR1 reads MDHEN; CDR2 reads SYDVKM. DNA for the CDR3: TGTGCCAGCAGTTTAAGCAGGCGTAATGAAAAACTGTTTTTT. Its protein product is CASSLSRRNEKLFF.

The rearrangement links TRBV5-6 to TRBJ2-5; 7 nucleotides align to TRBD1. Germline CDR1 and CDR2: SGHDT and YYEEEE. The CDR3 has 14 amino acids. V was pared by 5 bases and J by 3 bases, with 7 bases of the junction left unmatched. The CDR3 sequence is CASSPGQREETQYF. Written as DNA, the CDR3 is TGTGCCAGCAGTCCGGGACAGAGAGAAGAGACCCAGTACTTC.

The chain combines TRBV5-1 with TRBJ2-2, with 12 bases that match TRBD2. The CDR3 has 14 amino acids. The ends lost 7 bases at V and 5 bases at J; junction bases unmatched: 3. The germline V gene encodes CDR1 SGHRS and CDR2 YFSETQ. Here the CDR3 reads CASQGLAGTGELFF. The DNA for the CDR3 is TGCGCCAGCCAAGGACTAGCGGGGACCGGGGAGCTGTTTTTT.

Written as DNA, the CDR3 is TGTGCCAGCAGAGGGGGAGATACGCAGTATTTT. Translating gives CASRGGDTQYF. V gene TRBV6-1 combines with J gene TRBJ2-3; a possible D gene is TRBD1 (6 bases). CDR1 is MNHNS and CDR2 is SASEGT in the germline V gene. V lost 6 bases to trimming and J lost 5 bases, with 6 bases between them. The CDR3 spans 11 residues.

V usage is TRBV25-1 and J usage is TRBJ2-6; TRBD1 matches 7 bases. Germline CDR1 and CDR2: MGHDK and SYGVNS. The CDR3 runs to 18 residues. Unmatched junction bases numbered 8, after V lost 3 bases and J lost 0 bases. In DNA form, the CDR3 reads TGTGCCAGCAGTGAGACAGGGCACCCCCGCTCTGGGGCCAACGTCCTGACTTTC. Translation: CASSETGHPRSGANVLTF.

The V and J genes are TRBV2 and TRBJ2-3, with 9 bases aligning to TRBD2. CDR1 and CDR2 from the germline V gene are SNHLY and FYNNEI. The CDR3 runs 15 residues. Unmatched junction bases numbered 5, after V lost 7 bases and J lost 0 bases. The CDR3 spells CASKGGRASTDTQYF. CDR3 DNA sequence: TGTGCCAGCAAGGGCGGGAGGGCTAGCACAGATACGCAGTATTTT.

The chain uses TRBV28 and TRBJ1-1; 8 bases map to TRBD1. The germline CDR1 and CDR2 sequences are MDHEN and SYDVKM. This CDR3 has 15 amino acids. With 6 bases clipped from V and 4 bases from J, the junction kept 10 bases outside the gene matches. The CDR3 region is CASSAPGGLGTEAFF. Written as DNA, the CDR3 is TGTGCCAGCAGCGCCCCAGGGGGCCTGGGCACTGAAGCTTTCTTT.

This rearrangement joins TRBV2 to TRBJ2-7, with D perhaps TRBD2 (6 bases). Trimming pared 5 bases from V and 4 bases from J, leaving 9 bases between. From germline, CDR1 is SNHLY and CDR2 FYNNEI. There are 12 residues in the CDR3. CDR3 sequence (DNA): TGTGCCAGCAGTTGGGGGGAGTACGAGCAGTACTTC. It codes for CASSWGEYEQYF. The whole variable domain, remainder taken from reference TRBV2 and TRBJ2-7, is EPEVTQTPSHQVTQMGQEVILRCVPISNHLYFYWYRQILGQKVEFLVSFYNNEISEKSEIFDDQFSVERPDGSNFTLKIRSTKLEDSAMYFCASSWGEYEQYFGPGTRLTVT.

In its sample, this clone was seen once. The chain carries TRBV5-1 and TRBJ2-5, with D perhaps TRBD1 (5 bases). The CDR3 contains 16 residues. Germline V gene sequence: CDR1 SGHRS, CDR2 YFSETQ. Trimming left V 0 bases short and J 0 bases short, with 12 bases between. The DNA of the CDR3 is TGCGCCAGCAGCTTGGAGGGCGCAGGGAACCAAGAGACCCAGTACTTC. This translates into CASSLEGAGNQETQYF.

Written as DNA, the CDR3 is TGTGCCAGTAGTATCGGAGGGGGAGGGGAGACCCAGTACTTC. This sequence encodes CASSIGGGGETQYF. The chain has TRBV19 and TRBJ2-5; maybe TRBD2 (7 bases). CDR3 length: 14 amino acids. Germline CDR1 reads LNHDA; CDR2 reads SQIVND (reference sequence). Deletions cut 3 bases from V and 5 bases from J, with 13 bases between.

CDR3 bases: TGTGCCAGCAGCTTAGGCGGGTATGAGCAGTTCTTC. This encodes CASSLGGYEQFF. This sequence joins TRBV7-3 and TRBJ2-1, with D maybe TRBD2 (5 bases). This CDR3 contains 12 residues. Per germline, CDR1 SGHTA and CDR2 FQGTGA. The V gene lost 2 bases and the J gene lost 8 bases, with 7 bases spanning the gap.

The rearrangement links TRBV28 to TRBJ2-1, with D perhaps matching TRBD1 (5 bases). This CDR3 comprises 13 residues. Germline V gives CDR1 MDHEN, CDR2 SYDVKM. Trimming pared 2 bases from V and 7 bases from J, leaving 9 bases between. CDR3 region: CASSLIKGNEQFF. The CDR3 coding sequence is TGTGCCAGCAGTTTAATAAAGGGGAATGAGCAGTTCTTC. Supplemented by reference TRBV28 and TRBJ2-1, the full variable domain reads DVKVTQSSRYLVKRTGEKVFLECVQDMDHENMFWYRQDPGLGLRLIYFSYDVKMKEKGDIPEGYSVSREKKERFSLILESASTNQTSMYLCASSLIKGNEQFFGPGTRLTVL.

This chain links TRBV5-1 with TRBJ2-4; weak D call: TRBD2 (6 bases). CDR3 length: 16 residues. Trimming removed 5 bases at V and 0 bases at J, with 15 bases between. Germline CDR1 is SGHRS and CDR2 is YFSETQ. This CDR3 reads CASRGGWDLAKNIQYF. CDR3 DNA: TGCGCCAGCAGAGGAGGGTGGGACCTAGCCAAAAACATTCAGTACTTC.

J is TRBJ1-5 and V is TRBV28, with a tentative D call TRBD1 (5 bases). The CDR3 length is 15 residues. Looked up from germline, CDR1 is MDHEN and CDR2 is SYDVKM. V lost 1 base and J lost 5, with 12 bases in between. The CDR3 DNA sequence: TGTGCCAGCAGTTTATCTAGGCAGGGTCATCAGCCCCAGCATTTT. It yields the protein CASSLSRQGHQPQHF.

V is TRBV4-1 and J is TRBJ1-6, with unresolved D. V was trimmed by 0 bases and J by 5 bases, leaving 11 bases between them. Germline CDR1 is MGHRA and CDR2 is YSYEKL. This CDR3 has 16 residues. DNA for the CDR3: TGCGCCAGCAGCCAAGAGGCAGCCACTAATAATTCACCCCTCCACTTT. Translated: CASSQEAATNNSPLHF.

The J gene is TRBJ1-2, the V gene TRBV30; the D is unclear. CDR1 is GTSNPN and CDR2 is SVGIG in the germline V gene (reference sequence). Deletions cut 2 bases from V and 3 bases from J, with 10 bases between. This CDR3 has 13 amino acids. The CDR3 coding sequence is TGTGCCTGGAGTAGCCCGGACTACTATGGCTACACCTTC. This sequence encodes CAWSSPDYYGYTF.

This clone is a singleton in its sample. CDR3 loop: CASSGGTGVREKLFF. The CDR3 bases are TGTGCCAGCAGTGGAGGGACAGGGGTTAGAGAAAAACTGTTTTTT. The chain combines TRBV6-1 with TRBJ1-4; TRBD1 matches 10 bases. Germline trimming cut 4 bases from V and 8 bases from J; bases unmatched to any gene: 7. Germline loops: CDR1 MNHNS, CDR2 SASEGT. The CDR3 sequence is 15 residues long.

The chain carries TRBV4-1 and TRBJ2-1, with TRBD2 identical over 13 bases. Trimming at V came to 4 bases and at J to 6 bases, leaving 6 bases not matched to a gene. Germline lookup yields CDR1 MGHRA and CDR2 YSYEKL. The CDR3 is made up of 16 amino acids. The chain's CDR3 is CASSPGLAGVSNEQFF. The DNA of the CDR3 is TGCGCCAGCAGCCCTGGACTAGCGGGAGTAAGCAATGAGCAGTTCTTC.

The rearrangement links TRBV6-4 to TRBJ1-1; 7 positions match TRBD1. V was clipped by 8 bases and J by 2 bases; unmatched bases: 5. The CDR3 is 13 amino acids. Germline assignment: CDR1 MRHNA and CDR2 SNTAGT. The DNA of the CDR3 is TGTGCCAGCGCTGACAGGGAAAACACTGAAGCTTTCTTT. It is translated as CASADRENTEAFF.

This chain connects TRBV7-9 to TRBJ1-1; 11 bases agree with TRBD1. V was pared by 5 bases and J by 3 bases, with 2 bases of the junction left unmatched. The CDR3 contains 14 residues. Germline V gene sequence: CDR1 SEHNR, CDR2 FQNEAQ (reference sequence). The DNA of the CDR3 is TGTGCCAGCAGCCAGGGACAGGGGGACACTGAAGCTTTCTTT. Residues: CASSQGQGDTEAFF.

J is TRBJ2-6 and V is TRBV6-5; the D gene is possibly TRBD1 (5 bases). The germline gives CDR1 MNHEY, CDR2 SVGAGI. This CDR3 has 15 amino acids. Trimming stripped 5 bases from V and 0 bases from J, with 8 bases between. CDR3 DNA: TGTGCCAGCAGTACAACAGGCTCTGGGGCCAACGTCCTGACTTTC. It yields the protein CASSTTGSGANVLTF.

The CDR3, as DNA: TGCGCCAGCTTTCGGAGCGGGAGTAGCACAGATACGCAGTATTTT. This sequence encodes CASFRSGSSTDTQYF. The chain carries TRBV5-1 and TRBJ2-3; 8 bases fit TRBD2. V shed 7 bases and J 0 bases; nucleotides not matched to a gene: 7. This CDR3 region has 15 residues. The V gene's germline CDR1 is SGHRS and CDR2 YFSETQ.

The rearrangement links TRBV10-3 to TRBJ1-1, with D possibly TRBD1 on 6 matching bases. Trimming removed 8 bases at V and 3 bases at J, with 13 bases between. CDR1 is ENHRY and CDR2 is SYGVKD in the germline V gene. The CDR3 spans 13 residues. CDR3 coding DNA: TGTGCCATCGATCAGGGGATGGACACTGAAGCTTTCTTT. It yields the protein CAIDQGMDTEAFF.

Only a few counts were recorded for this clone. The chain recombines TRBV28 with TRBJ2-7, with TRBD2 matching 8 bases. The CDR3 consists of 14 residues. Germline values: CDR1 MDHEN, CDR2 SYDVKM. Trimming cost V 5 bases and J 1 base; bases outside gene matches: 4. The DNA for the CDR3 is TGTGCCAGCAGTAGTAGCGGGAATTCCTACGAGCAGTACTTC. This encodes CASSSSGNSYEQYF.

This clone was seen once. The rearrangement links TRBV6-4 to TRBJ1-4; TRBD1 might be the D (5 bases). The CDR3 consists of 15 residues. The V gene lost 2 bases and the J gene lost 1 base, with 8 bases spanning the gap. CDR1 is MRHNA and CDR2 is SNTAGT in the germline V gene. The CDR3 bases are TGTGCCAGCAGTGACGGCCAGGGAACTAATGAAAAACTGTTTTTT. Translating gives CASSDGQGTNEKLFF.

The chain combines TRBV4-1 with TRBJ1-3, with unresolved D. Germline CDR1 and CDR2: MGHRA and YSYEKL. V was clipped by 4 bases and J by 2 bases, with 12 bases between them. This CDR3 has 15 amino acids. The DNA of the CDR3 is TGCGCCAGCAGCCTAGGACGGGATACTGGAAACACCATATATTTT. It encodes CASSLGRDTGNTIYF.

The CDR3 protein is CASSLWQGSGETQYF. DNA of the CDR3: TGTGCCAGCAGTTTATGGCAGGGGTCAGGAGAGACCCAGTACTTC. The chain carries TRBV28 and TRBJ2-5; tentative D call: TRBD1 (6 bases). Trimming left V 0 bases short and J 4 bases short, with 12 bases between. CDR3 length: 15 amino acids. Germline CDR1 and CDR2: MDHEN and SYDVKM.

Here the CDR3 reads CASRRTGQETQYF. The CDR3 DNA follows: TGTGCCAGCAGACGGACAGGGCAGGAGACCCAGTACTTC. The rearrangement uses TRBV6-5 and TRBJ2-5, with 8 bases lining up with TRBD1. This CDR3 is 13 amino acids long. Germline V gene sequence: CDR1 MNHEY, CDR2 SVGAGI. Trimming cost V 6 bases and J 5 bases; bases outside gene matches: 5.